This T cell receptor (beta chain) was recovered during a study of shared clonotypes between healthy human individuals. Between the trimmed V and J ends, which lost 4 bases and 3 bases, there was a span of 12 bases. The CDR3 spans 14 residues. The V gene's germline CDR1 is SGHRS and CDR2 YFSETQ. For unsorted PBMC, 300 ng DNA per replicate equaled some 32,000 T cell genomes. Using ten immunoSEQ deep assay plates, investigators sequenced unsorted PBMC DNA. Libraries were prepared by immunoSEQ multiplex PCR; TCRdb keeps only in-frame clonotypes and omits some of them. The sample has 400,000 to 500,000 clones; around 79% are singletons.

The sequenced material came from PBMCs. The chain couples TRBV5-1 to TRBJ2-3; possibly TRBD1 or TRBD2 for D (5 bases each). The TCR was taken from a woman aged 40 to 49 in good health. Some clones in this sample may be carry-over from other donors' samples. The CDR3 DNA follows: TGCGCCAGCAGCACGGGACGGAGTACAGATACGCAGTATTTT. The encoded protein is CASSTGRSTDTQYF.